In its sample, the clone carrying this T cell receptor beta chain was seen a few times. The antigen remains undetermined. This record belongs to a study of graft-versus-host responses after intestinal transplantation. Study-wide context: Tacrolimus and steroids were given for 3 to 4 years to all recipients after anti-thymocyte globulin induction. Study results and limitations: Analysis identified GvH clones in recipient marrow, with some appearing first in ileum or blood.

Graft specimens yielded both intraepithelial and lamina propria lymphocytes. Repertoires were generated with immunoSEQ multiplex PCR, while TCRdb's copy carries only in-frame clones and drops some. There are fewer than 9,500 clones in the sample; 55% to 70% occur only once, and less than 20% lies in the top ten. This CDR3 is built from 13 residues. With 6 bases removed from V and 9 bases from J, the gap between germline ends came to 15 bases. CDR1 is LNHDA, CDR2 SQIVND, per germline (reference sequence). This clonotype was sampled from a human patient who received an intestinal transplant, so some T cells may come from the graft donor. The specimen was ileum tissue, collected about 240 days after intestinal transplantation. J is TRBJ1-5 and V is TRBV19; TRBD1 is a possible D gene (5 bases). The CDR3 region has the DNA TGTGCCAGTAGCATGGAGGGGCAAGCGCCCCAGCATTTT. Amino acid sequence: CASSMEGQAPQHF.